This T cell receptor (beta chain) was retrieved from a study of cytomegalovirus exposure and HLA in healthy donors. The PCR employed 60 Vbeta primers together with 13 Jbeta primers. In the original analysis: A follow-up analysis tallied 70 million to 80 million unique TCR beta chains, approximately 11 million shared. Sequencing was performed with immunoSEQ multiplex PCR; in TCRdb, only in-frame clones are kept and a portion is missing. V, J and clone size are taken as reported in that table, and D and trimming were inferred from the DNA itself. The table records about 97,000 clones, roughly four fifths of them present only once. Germline V gene sequence: CDR1 GTSNPN, CDR2 SVGIG (reference sequence). Losses at the gene ends were 3 bases for V and 1 base for J; bases not matched to a gene: 14. The CDR3 covers 19 residues. Whole-study findings and limits: Later work showed greater clonal expansion in HLA-associated TCR beta chains than in equally common others. The majority of TCR sequences were rare, yet some public TCRs appeared in many donors. Later findings reportedly placed an Asian-associated ancestry cluster below the approximately 620-donor mean for N-insertions.

With regard to this clone: Its antigen remains unidentified.

The TCR was taken from a man aged 40-50 years in good health and CMV-seronegative. The chain uses TRBV30 and TRBJ2-6; TRBD1 aligns across 8 bases. Material: PBMCs. The CDR3 reads CAWRGGQAPRFSGANVLTF. Written as DNA, the CDR3 is TGTGCCTGGAGGGGGGGACAGGCCCCACGCTTTTCTGGGGCCAACGTCCTGACTTTC.